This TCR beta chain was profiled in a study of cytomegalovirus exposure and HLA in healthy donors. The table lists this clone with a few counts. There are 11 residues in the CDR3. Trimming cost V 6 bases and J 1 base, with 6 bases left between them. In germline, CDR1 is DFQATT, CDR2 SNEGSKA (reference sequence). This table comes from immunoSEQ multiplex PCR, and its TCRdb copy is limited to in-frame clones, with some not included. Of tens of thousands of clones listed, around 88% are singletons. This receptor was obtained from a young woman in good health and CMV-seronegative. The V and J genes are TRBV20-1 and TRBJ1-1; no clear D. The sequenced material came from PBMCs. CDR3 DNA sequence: TGCAGTGCCGTGAGGAACACTGAAGCTTTCTTT. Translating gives CSAVRNTEAFF.